These 28 T cell receptor beta chains share one sample of origin, sequenced in a study of response to subunit inactivated influenza vaccine. Each CDR3 protein is one row after TCRdb ran MiXCR on the RT-PCR reads. The sample yields roughly 760,000 distinct CDR3 sequences, around 20% seen once. This material consisted of PBMCs from blood, taken around 5 days after vaccination. Receptors were obtained from a man aged 50 or older who received an inactivated influenza vaccine.

The sample holds a few counts of this clonotype. V and J are TRBV10-3 and TRBJ2-7, with 9 bases matching TRBD1. Germline V lookup: CDR1 ENHRY, CDR2 SYGVKD. The V gene end was trimmed by 5 bases and the J gene end by 3 bases; junction bases not matched to a gene: 14. The CDR3 sequence is 17 residues long. In DNA form, the CDR3 reads TGTGCCATCAGTCGATCCGGGCCGGGACAGGGCTACTACGAGCAGTACTTC. Translating gives CAISRSGPGQGYYEQYF.

V is TRBV12-3 or TRBV12-4 and J is TRBJ1-3; TRBD1 matches 10 bases. Trimming took 7 bases from V and 0 from J; bases not matched to a gene: 6. The CDR3 covers 16 residues. The chain's CDR3 is CASTPGTGVSGNTIYF. CDR3 sequence (DNA): TGTGCCAGCACTCCCGGGACAGGGGTCTCTGGAAACACCATATATTTT.

To note about this clonotype: A much larger clone differs by one base, so this may be a read error. J is TRBJ1-4 and V is TRBV7-2, with TRBD1 as a possible D gene (5 bases). Germline V gene data show CDR1 as SGHTA and CDR2 as FQGNSA. V dropped 4 bases and J dropped 10 bases, with 19 bases sitting between them. The CDR3 covers 15 residues. The CDR3 protein is CASSYTQRAQGKLFF. In DNA, the CDR3 is TGTGCCAGCAGCTACACACAGAGGGCGCAGGGAAAACTGTTTTTT. Filled out from reference TRBV7-2 and TRBJ1-4, the complete variable domain reads GAGVSQSPSNKVTEKGKDVELRCDPISGHTALYWYRQSLGQGLEFLIYFQGNSAPDKSGLPSDRFSAERTGGSVSTLTIQRTQQEDSAVYLCASSYTQRAQGKLFFGSGTQLSVL.

This clonotype turned up a few times. J is TRBJ1-2 and V is TRBV6-5; D ambiguous. From germline, CDR1 is MNHEY and CDR2 SVGAGI. Between the trimmed V and J ends, which lost 6 bases and 7 bases, there was a span of 15 bases. This CDR3 spans 13 amino acids. The CDR3 loop reads CASSYKETGGYTF. CDR3 DNA: TGTGCCAGCAGCTACAAAGAGACTGGTGGCTACACCTTC.

This clonotype appeared a few times. This rearrangement joins TRBV15 to TRBJ1-2, with 8 bases aligning to TRBD1. Germline CDR1 LNHNV, CDR2 YYDKDF (reference sequence). V shed 0 bases, J shed 4 bases, and the junction held 10 bases outside the gene matches. This CDR3 spans 17 amino acids. CDR3 bases: TGTGCCACCAGCAGAGATTATGGACAGGGCAGGTTCTATGGCTACACCTTC. Translating it yields CATSRDYGQGRFYGYTF.

The rearrangement joins TRBV7-6 to TRBJ2-1; 14 bases are shared with TRBD2. This CDR3 is built from 18 residues. V lost 1 base to trimming and J lost 4 bases; unmatched junction nucleotides: 6. From germline, CDR1 is SGHVS and CDR2 FNYEAQ. CDR3 in amino acids: CASSLGTSGGIRYNEQFF. DNA for the CDR3: TGTGCCAGCAGCTTAGGGACTAGCGGGGGGATCCGTTACAATGAGCAGTTCTTC.

This clonotype was seen ten or more times. The chain employs TRBV7-9 and TRBJ2-7; 7 bases are shared with TRBD2. There are 14 residues in the CDR3. The germline gives CDR1 SEHNR, CDR2 FQNEAQ (reference sequence). V gave up 5 bases and J gave up 2 bases; unmatched junction bases: 6. The CDR3 DNA is TGTGCCAGCAGCCTGGGCGGGGGACCCTACGAGCAGTACTTC. It encodes CASSLGGGPYEQYF.

The CDR3, as DNA: TGCGCCAGCAGCTCCTTCACTAGCGGGGGGCGGACAGATACGCAGTATTTT. Translated, it gives CASSSFTSGGRTDTQYF. V and J are TRBV5-1 and TRBJ2-3, with 12 bases fitting TRBD2. CDR3 length: 17 amino acids. CDR1 and CDR2 from the germline V gene are SGHRS and YFSETQ. J gave up 3 bases and V 3 bases, and 8 bases lay outside the gene matches.

This chain joins TRBV5-1 and TRBJ1-6; unclear D gene. The CDR3 sequence is 17 residues long. In germline, CDR1 is SGHRS, CDR2 YFSETQ. V was pared by 1 base and J by 2 bases, with 13 bases between. This CDR3 reads CASSLSTGNTYNSPLHF. CDR3 nucleotides: TGCGCCAGCAGCTTGTCTACGGGAAATACCTATAATTCACCCCTCCACTTT.

This sequence joins TRBV20-1 and TRBJ2-2; 9 bases map to TRBD2. CDR1 and CDR2 from the germline V gene are DFQATT and SNEGSKA (reference sequence). The V and J ends lost 5 bases and 2 bases, in that order; junction bases with no gene match: 3. The length of the CDR3 is 14 residues. The CDR3 DNA reads TGCAGTGCTGTTAGCGGGGGTAACACCGGGGAGCTGTTTTTT. Its protein is CSAVSGGNTGELFF.

The genes are TRBV25-1 and TRBJ2-5; D remains unclear. Trimming cost V 6 bases and J 9 bases, with 11 bases left between them. This CDR3 spans 11 amino acids. Germline V gene data show CDR1 as MGHDK and CDR2 as SYGVNS. The CDR3 nucleotides read TGTGCCAGCAGCAGAATCGGGCCCCAGTACTTC. Translation gives CASSRIGPQYF.

This clonotype was counted many times. The genes are TRBV4-3 and TRBJ2-1; D is tentatively TRBD1 or TRBD2 (6 bases each). V was shortened by 1 base and J by 5 bases, with 15 bases between the two germline ends. The CDR3 length is 16 residues. Looked up from germline, CDR1 is LGHNA and CDR2 is YSLEER. The CDR3 bases are TGCGCCAGCAGCCAAGTGGTAGGGGGGCCCCACAATGAGCAGTTCTTC. Protein: CASSQVVGGPHNEQFF.

This clonotype was found a few times. V gene TRBV20-1 combines with J gene TRBJ2-1; TRBD2 agrees at 13 bases. CDR1 DFQATT and CDR2 SNEGSKA come from the germline V gene (reference sequence). The CDR3 totals 14 residues. J was trimmed by 10 bases and V by 5 bases; bases with no gene match: 8. Written as DNA, the CDR3 is TGCAGTGCTCTTGGGACTAGCGGGGTTGAGGAGCAGTTCTTC. Amino acids: CSALGTSGVEEQFF.

The CDR3 protein is CSARGFRANNEQFF. DNA for the CDR3: TGCAGTGCTAGAGGGTTTCGGGCAAATAATGAGCAGTTCTTC. The V gene is TRBV20-1, the J gene TRBJ2-1; unclear D gene. The CDR3 covers 14 residues. Looked up from germline, CDR1 is DFQATT and CDR2 is SNEGSKA (reference sequence). Deletions cut 1 base from V and 7 bases from J, with 14 bases between.

CDR3 sequence reads: CAISDSDGEDTQYF. The DNA of the CDR3 is TGTGCCATCAGTGACTCCGACGGGGAAGATACGCAGTATTTT. V gene TRBV10-3 combines with J gene TRBJ2-3, with D possibly TRBD2 on 5 matching bases. The V end lost 3 bases, the J end lost 5 bases, and 12 bases lay between the germline ends. There are 14 residues in the CDR3. Germline loops: CDR1 ENHRY, CDR2 SYGVKD.

The sample holds a few counts of this clonotype. This chain connects TRBV7-6 to TRBJ2-1, with 14 bases matching TRBD2. There are 17 residues in the CDR3. Unmatched junction bases numbered 8, after V lost 4 bases and J lost 6 bases. Per the germline V gene, CDR1 is SGHVS and CDR2 is FNYEAQ. In nucleotides, the CDR3 is TGTGCCAGCAGCTCCAGACTTGGGACTAGCGGGAGCAATGAGCAGTTCTTC. It yields the protein CASSSRLGTSGSNEQFF.

CDR3: CASSFPTGTRKETQYF. Here the CDR3 DNA reads TGTGCCAGCAGCTTTCCCACCGGGACTAGAAAAGAGACCCAGTACTTC. The chain combines TRBV7-9 with TRBJ2-5, with TRBD2 matching 8 bases. Unmatched junction bases numbered 9, after V lost 3 bases and J lost 3 bases. Looked up from germline, CDR1 is SEHNR and CDR2 is FQNEAQ (reference sequence). CDR3 size: 16 residues.

This clonotype was seen a handful of times. The chain is built from TRBV20-1 and TRBJ2-5; 7 bases fit TRBD1. The trim removed 1 base at V and 5 bases at J, leaving 10 bases unmatched. The germline V gene has CDR1 DFQATT and CDR2 SNEGSKA (reference sequence). This CDR3 region has 15 residues. DNA for the CDR3: TGCAGTGCTAGAGTCGGTTCGGGACAGTTGGAGACCCAGTACTTC. Protein product: CSARVGSGQLETQYF.

The rearrangement links TRBV27 to TRBJ2-3; 13 bases fit TRBD2. V dropped 7 bases and J dropped 6; count of bases not matched to a gene: 7. Germline loops: CDR1 MNHEY, CDR2 SMNVEV (reference sequence). This CDR3 has 15 amino acids. CDR3 DNA sequence: TGTGCCAGCACTCCACTAGCGGGGGGGTTGGATACGCAGTATTTT. Protein: CASTPLAGGLDTQYF.

The J gene is TRBJ2-7, the V gene TRBV18; TRBD1 is a possible D gene (7 bases). The CDR3 length is 18 residues. CDR1 is KGHSH and CDR2 is LQKENI in the germline V gene. V was trimmed by 6 bases and J by 1 base, leaving 25 bases between them. CDR3 sequence: CASSPIAQGGFKSYEQYF. The CDR3 coding sequence is TGTGCCAGCTCGCCCATCGCCCAGGGGGGCTTTAAATCCTACGAGCAGTACTTC.

This clonotype has only a few counts. CDR3 DNA sequence: TGTGCCAGCAGGGAGGACAGGGGGTCGAACACTGAAGCTTTCTTT. Its protein product is CASREDRGSNTEAFF. This chain uses TRBV12-3 or TRBV12-4 with TRBJ1-1; 10 bases are a match to TRBD1. Trimming cost V 6 bases and J 1 base; bases outside gene matches: 5. CDR3 length equals 15 residues.

The V gene is TRBV7-2, the J gene TRBJ2-5; no clear D. This CDR3 region has 16 residues. Germline CDR1 is SGHTA and CDR2 is FQGNSA. With 1 base removed from V and 4 bases from J, the gap between germline ends came to 16 bases. The CDR3 loop is CASSLVDMGVGETQYF. CDR3 DNA sequence: TGTGCCAGCAGCTTAGTCGATATGGGTGTGGGAGAGACCCAGTACTTC.

This clonotype was counted many times. The chain uses TRBV4-1 and TRBJ2-2; D not resolved. The CDR3 is 16 amino acids. Germline V gene sequence: CDR1 MGHRA, CDR2 YSYEKL. The V end lost 0 bases, the J end lost 0 bases, and 8 bases lay between the germline ends. This CDR3 reads CASSQDNRANTGELFF. Written as DNA, the CDR3 is TGCGCCAGCAGCCAAGACAACAGAGCGAACACCGGGGAGCTGTTTTTT.

The chain employs TRBV5-1 and TRBJ2-3; TRBD2 matches at 8 bases. This CDR3 spans 18 amino acids. CDR1 SGHRS and CDR2 YFSETQ come from the germline V gene. Unmatched junction bases numbered 17, after V lost 0 bases and J lost 8 bases. CDR3 DNA: TGCGCCAGCAGCTTGGAATCTAGACCCGGGACTAGGCGGGGTACGCAGTATTTT. Protein: CASSLESRPGTRRGTQYF.

V and J are TRBV30 and TRBJ1-3; D is undetermined. V was shortened by 2 bases and J by 0 bases, with 8 bases between the two germline ends. Germline V gene lookup returns CDR1 GTSNPN and CDR2 SVGIG (reference sequence). The CDR3 is 14 residues long. The CDR3 region has the DNA TGTGCCTGGAGTCTGGTTTACTCTGGAAACACCATATATTTT. Its translation is CAWSLVYSGNTIYF.

This clonotype came up a few times. The rearrangement uses TRBV12-3 or TRBV12-4 and TRBJ2-3; D remains ambiguous. This CDR3 contains 13 residues. V was clipped by 6 bases and J by 1 base, with 8 bases between them. For the CDR3, the DNA is TGTGCCAGCAGCATCTATGGCACAGATACGCAGTATTTT. Translated, it gives CASSIYGTDTQYF.

This clonotype has just a few counts. J is TRBJ1-4 and V is TRBV7-2; TRBD1 is a possible D gene (6 bases). CDR1 and CDR2 from the germline V gene are SGHTA and FQGNSA. This CDR3 contains 12 residues. V was cut by 6 bases and J by 8 bases, with 10 bases left in between. The CDR3 here is CASSHTGEKLFF. The CDR3 coding sequence is TGTGCCAGCAGTCACACAGGGGAAAAACTGTTTTTT.

This chain joins TRBV6-2 or TRBV6-3 and TRBJ2-1; D unclear. CDR1 MNHEY and CDR2 SVGEGT come from the germline V gene. The CDR3 sequence is 14 residues long. V was shortened by 5 bases and J by 3 bases, with 11 bases between the two germline ends. In DNA, the CDR3 is TGTGCCAGCAGTCGGCCGGCGTTCTACAATGAGCAGTTCTTC. Amino acid sequence: CASSRPAFYNEQFF.